This T cell receptor (beta chain) was sequenced during a study of tumor-infiltrating lymphocytes in glioblastoma multiforme. The study's findings and limits: The TCR and somatic mutation analysis included just one glioblastoma patient.

Details on this clonotype: Its antigen remains unidentified.

CDR3 length: 15 amino acids. Germline V lookup: CDR1 SQVTM, CDR2 ANQGSEA. Three nested ARM-PCR rounds with V-beta and C-beta primers built TCRB libraries. TCRdb analysed the multiplex PCR reads with MiXCR anew, one entry per CDR3 protein. The table has 20,000 or so distinct CDR3 sequences, about 70% seen once. The sequencing input was peripheral blood. The chain employs TRBV29-1 and TRBJ2-3, with 12 bases aligning to TRBD2. This sequence was found in a male donor with glioblastoma. The DNA for the CDR3 is TGCAACGCTATAAGACTAGCGGGAGAAATAGATACGCAGTATTTT. Amino acid sequence: CNAIRLAGEIDTQYF.